These 22 T cell receptor beta chains were sequenced from one sample in a study of cytomegalovirus exposure and HLA in healthy donors. The PCR contained 60 Vbeta and 13 Jbeta primers. Profiling relied on immunoSEQ multiplex PCR, and the TCRdb table lists in-frame clones only, not all of them. The profile covers 210,000 or so clones, with roughly 88% appearing a single time and over 0.65% taken by the ten largest. Sequenced input: PBMCs. These receptors all come from a boy aged 2-9 years in good health and CMV-seronegative.

This clone has a single count. The CDR3 DNA sequence: TGTGCCAGCAGCGAGGGAGGGGAGGAGACCCAGTACTTC. It encodes CASSEGGEETQYF. This chain joins TRBV11-3 and TRBJ2-5, with TRBD2 identical over 7 bases. Trimming at V came to 5 bases and at J to 5 bases, leaving 5 bases not matched to a gene. The CDR3 is 13 amino acids. The germline V gene has CDR1 SGHNT and CDR2 YENEEA.

This clone occurred a few times. The chain uses TRBV19 and TRBJ1-2, with 7 bases that match TRBD1. There are 12 residues in the CDR3. Germline V lookup: CDR1 LNHDA, CDR2 SQIVND (reference sequence). Trimming removed 6 bases from V and 2 bases from J; junction bases left unmatched: 0. CDR3 loop: CASRGQNYGYTF. The CDR3 DNA reads as TGTGCCAGTAGGGGACAGAACTATGGCTACACCTTC.

The chain carries TRBV30 and TRBJ2-2, with 11 bases aligning to TRBD2. The CDR3 extends over 18 amino acids. CDR1 and CDR2 (germline): GTSNPN, SVGIG (reference sequence). The junction had 11 bases not matched to a gene; V was cut back by 4 bases and J by 1 base. CDR3 protein: CAWKTGTSGLRNTGELFF. In nucleotides, the CDR3 is TGTGCCTGGAAGACCGGGACTAGCGGATTGAGGAACACCGGGGAGCTGTTTTTT.

The genes are TRBV7-6 and TRBJ1-3, with D unresolved. Between the trimmed V and J ends, which lost 5 bases and 6 bases, there was a span of 8 bases. Per germline, CDR1 SGHVS and CDR2 FNYEAQ. The CDR3 is 12 residues long. The CDR3 bases are TGTGCCAGCAGCCCGCGGGAAAACACCATATATTTT. Translation gives CASSPRENTIYF.

V gene TRBV12-5 combines with J gene TRBJ2-1, with 12 bases that match TRBD2. The CDR3 length is 16 residues. Trimming took 5 bases from V and 1 from J; bases not matched to a gene: 3. Germline V gene sequence: CDR1 LGHNT, CDR2 FRNRAP. The DNA for the CDR3 is TGTGCTAGTGGTCCTAGCGGGGGGGCGTCCTACAATGAGCAGTTCTTC. Translation: CASGPSGGASYNEQFF.

The chain carries TRBV10-3 and TRBJ1-1; weak D call: TRBD1 (5 bases). V lost 0 bases and J 5 bases, leaving 13 bases between the germline ends. CDR1 and CDR2 from the germline V gene are ENHRY and SYGVKD. The CDR3 consists of 15 residues. The chain's CDR3 is CAISESAAGRTEAFF. CDR3 nucleotide sequence: TGTGCCATCAGTGAGTCGGCGGCAGGGAGGACTGAAGCTTTCTTT.

This chain links TRBV29-1 with TRBJ2-1; 11 nucleotides line up with TRBD2. The trim removed 6 bases at V and 4 bases at J, leaving 5 bases unmatched. Germline V lookup: CDR1 SQVTM, CDR2 ANQGSEA. There are 14 residues in the CDR3. The CDR3 nucleotides read TGCAGCGTGGATCTAGCGGGAGGTTACAATGAGCAGTTCTTC. It yields the protein CSVDLAGGYNEQFF.

This clone was detected only a few times. The rearrangement joins TRBV2 to TRBJ2-1; D possibly corresponds to TRBD2 (6 bases). The CDR3 loop spans 16 amino acids. Deletions cut 6 bases from V and 1 base from J, with 16 bases between. Per the germline V gene, CDR1 is SNHLY and CDR2 is FYNNEI. The CDR3 bases are TGTGCCAGCAGAGGAGGGGCAGCGAGATCCTACAATGAGCAGTTCTTC. Translation gives CASRGGAARSYNEQFF. Complete variable domain (other parts from reference TRBV2 and TRBJ2-1): EPEVTQTPSHQVTQMGQEVILRCVPISNHLYFYWYRQILGQKVEFLVSFYNNEISEKSEIFDDQFSVERPDGSNFTLKIRSTKLEDSAMYFCASRGGAARSYNEQFFGPGTRLTVL.

The chain links TRBV2 to TRBJ2-1; D is perhaps TRBD1 (5 bases). The length of the CDR3 is 14 residues. CDR1 SNHLY and CDR2 FYNNEI come from the germline V gene. V was trimmed by 4 bases and J by 8 bases, leaving 15 bases between them. CDR3 loop: CASSAGGVGDEQFF. CDR3 in DNA: TGTGCCAGCAGTGCTGGCGGTGTAGGGGATGAGCAGTTCTTC.

The rearrangement joins TRBV4-2 to TRBJ2-3, with 8 bases aligning to TRBD2. The CDR3 sequence is 15 residues long. J lost 5 bases, V lost 2 bases, and 6 bases had no gene match. The germline V gene encodes CDR1 LGHNA and CDR2 YNFKEQ. The CDR3 loop is CASSQREGQGDTQYF. The CDR3 coding sequence is TGTGCCAGCAGCCAACGGGAGGGCCAGGGAGATACGCAGTATTTT.

In its sample, this clone was seen many times. The gene calls are TRBV6-4 and TRBJ2-3; 9 nucleotides align to TRBD2. Germline V gene data show CDR1 as MRHNA and CDR2 as SNTAGT. This CDR3 comprises 16 residues. V trimming: 3 bases; J trimming: 2 bases; junction bases outside the gene matches: 6. CDR3 sequence (DNA): TGTGCCAGCAGTGAAGAGGCGGGGGGGCCCACAGATACGCAGTATTTT. This encodes CASSEEAGGPTDTQYF.

This chain links TRBV7-2 with TRBJ1-2; possible D gene TRBD1, 5 bases. V was trimmed by 4 bases and J by 1 base, leaving 7 bases between them. Germline V gene sequence: CDR1 SGHTA, CDR2 FQGNSA. This CDR3 is 13 amino acids long. The CDR3 protein is CASSSDNNYGYTF. CDR3 in DNA: TGTGCCAGCAGCTCGGACAATAACTATGGCTACACCTTC.

The V call is TRBV2, the J call TRBJ2-2, with D tentatively TRBD1 (6 bases). From germline, CDR1 is SNHLY and CDR2 FYNNEI. V lost 7 bases, J lost 1 base, and 10 bases lay in between. The CDR3 totals 14 residues. CDR3 in amino acids: CASIKGGNTGELFF. CDR3 coding DNA: TGTGCCAGCATAAAAGGGGGGAACACCGGGGAGCTGTTTTTT.

The chain joins TRBV5-1 to TRBJ2-2; a weak D match, TRBD1 (5 bases). The CDR3 spans 15 residues. Germline lookup yields CDR1 SGHRS and CDR2 YFSETQ. V was shortened by 0 bases and J by 1 base, with 7 bases between the two germline ends. CDR3 sequence (DNA): TGCGCCAGCAGCTTGGACACAGGGAACACCGGGGAGCTGTTTTTT. Translating gives CASSLDTGNTGELFF.

This sequence joins TRBV25-1 and TRBJ2-1; perhaps TRBD2 as D (6 bases). The V end was cut by 7 bases, the J end by 6 bases, with 22 bases between. The CDR3 covers 16 residues. Germline CDR1 MGHDK, CDR2 SYGVNS. The CDR3 sequence is CASMGPAGYLGNEQFF. The CDR3 DNA is TGTGCCAGCATGGGCCCGGCGGGATATTTGGGCAATGAGCAGTTCTTC.

The rearrangement links TRBV6-1 to TRBJ2-2; the D gene is possibly TRBD2 (5 bases). CDR3 length: 13 amino acids. V lost 7 bases to trimming and J lost 8 bases, with 14 bases between them. The germline gives CDR1 MNHNS, CDR2 SASEGT. The CDR3, as DNA: TGTGCCAGCATCCCGGGGTATCAGGGGGAGCTGTTTTTT. This translates into CASIPGYQGELFF.

This chain joins TRBV7-8 and TRBJ2-1, with 11 bases identical to TRBD2. CDR1 and CDR2 (germline): SGHVS, FQNEAQ. CDR3 length: 15 residues. V lost 5 bases, J lost 3 bases, and 3 bases stayed unmatched. This CDR3 reads CASSEGTSGYNEQFF. The CDR3 DNA reads TGTGCCAGCAGCGAGGGGACTAGCGGCTACAATGAGCAGTTCTTC.

Concerning this clone itself: A read error may account for a junction end that differs from germline. The chain recombines TRBV6-1 with TRBJ1-2; D unresolved. Germline V gene data show CDR1 as MNHNS and CDR2 as SASEGT. The CDR3 is 14 residues long. The CDR3 is CASSEGQSHYDYTF. The CDR3 bases are TGTGCCAGCAGTGAAGGGCAGAGCCACTATGACTACACCTTC.

The chain links TRBV7-3 to TRBJ2-7; 10 nucleotides line up with TRBD1. This CDR3 has 14 amino acids. Germline V CDR1 and CDR2: SGHTA, FQGTGA. V lost 5 bases, J lost 1 base, and 2 bases stayed unmatched. CDR3 coding DNA: TGTGCCAGCAGCCGGACAGGGGGATCCTACGAGCAGTACTTC. Translating gives CASSRTGGSYEQYF.

The CDR3 DNA reads TGTGCCAGTAGTATCTGGACAGGGGGGTCCGACGAGCAGTACTTC. Protein sequence: CASSIWTGGSDEQYF. The chain couples TRBV19 to TRBJ2-7, with 10 bases fitting TRBD1. Losses at the gene ends were 3 bases for V and 5 bases for J; bases not matched to a gene: 7. The CDR3 loop spans 15 amino acids. Germline V gene lookup returns CDR1 LNHDA and CDR2 SQIVND (reference sequence).

The genes are TRBV5-6 and TRBJ2-5, with D perhaps matching TRBD2 (5 bases). Trimming took off 0 bases at V and 5 bases at J, with 5 bases between the two ends. The germline V gene encodes CDR1 SGHDT and CDR2 YYEEEE. This CDR3 comprises 12 residues. The CDR3 spells CASSLGRETQYF. CDR3 in DNA: TGTGCCAGCAGCTTGGGGAGGGAGACCCAGTACTTC.

The CDR3 sequence: CASSEWTENYGYTF. Here the CDR3 DNA reads TGTGCCAGCAGTGAGTGGACAGAAAACTATGGCTACACCTTC. The rearrangement links TRBV25-1 to TRBJ1-2, with a tentative D call TRBD1 (6 bases). The CDR3 loop spans 14 amino acids. Trimming shortened V by 3 bases and J by 2 bases, and 10 bases separated the two germline ends. The germline gives CDR1 MGHDK, CDR2 SYGVNS.